The source of this TCR beta chain is a study of technical replicates of blood from a few donors. Generated by immunoSEQ multiplex PCR, the TCRdb table keeps only in-frame clones and is missing some. Counted here are roughly 11,000 clones, approximately 93% occurring once; the ten biggest clones make up 9.1%. V was trimmed by 4 bases and J by 4 bases, leaving 11 bases between them. Germline assignment: CDR1 MDHEN and CDR2 SYDVKM. The CDR3 sequence is 13 residues long. Sample: PBMCs. The TCR was taken from a human donor in good health. The V and J genes are TRBV28 and TRBJ2-7; TRBD1 might be the D (5 bases). The CDR3 is CASSSPDSYEQYF. The CDR3 DNA sequence: TGTGCCAGCAGTTCACCTGACAGTTACGAGCAGTACTTC.